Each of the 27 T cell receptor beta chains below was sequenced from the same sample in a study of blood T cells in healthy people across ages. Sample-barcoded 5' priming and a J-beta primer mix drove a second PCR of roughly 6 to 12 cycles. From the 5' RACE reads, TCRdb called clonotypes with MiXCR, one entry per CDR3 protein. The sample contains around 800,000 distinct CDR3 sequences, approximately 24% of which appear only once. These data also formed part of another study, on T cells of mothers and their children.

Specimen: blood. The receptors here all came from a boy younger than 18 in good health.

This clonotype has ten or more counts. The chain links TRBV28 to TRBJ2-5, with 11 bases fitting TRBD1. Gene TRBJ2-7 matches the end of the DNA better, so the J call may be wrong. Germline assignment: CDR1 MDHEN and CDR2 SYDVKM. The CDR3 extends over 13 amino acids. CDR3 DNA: TGTGCCAGCAGTTCGGGACAGGGGGGCGAGCAGTACTTC. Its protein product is CASSSGQGGEQYF.

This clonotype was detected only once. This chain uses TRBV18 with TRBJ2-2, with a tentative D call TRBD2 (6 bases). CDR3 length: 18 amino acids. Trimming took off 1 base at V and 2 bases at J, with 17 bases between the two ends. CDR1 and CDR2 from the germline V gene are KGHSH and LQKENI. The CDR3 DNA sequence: TGTGCCAGCTCACCACAGCGGTATCGAGGGACTAACACCGGGGAGCTGTTTTTT. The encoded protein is CASSPQRYRGTNTGELFF. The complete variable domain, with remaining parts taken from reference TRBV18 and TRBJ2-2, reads NAGVMQNPRHLVRRRGQEARLRCSPMKGHSHVYWYRQLPEEGLKFMVYLQKENIIDESGMPKERFSAEFPKEGPSILRIQQVVRGDSAAYFCASSPQRYRGTNTGELFFGEGSRLTVL.

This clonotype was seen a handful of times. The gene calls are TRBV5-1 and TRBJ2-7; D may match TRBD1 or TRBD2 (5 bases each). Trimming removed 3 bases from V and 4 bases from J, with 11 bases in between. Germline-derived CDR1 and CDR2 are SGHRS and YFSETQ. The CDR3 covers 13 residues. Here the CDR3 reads CASSSSGPYEQYF. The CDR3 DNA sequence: TGCGCCAGCAGCTCCTCGGGACCTTACGAGCAGTACTTC.

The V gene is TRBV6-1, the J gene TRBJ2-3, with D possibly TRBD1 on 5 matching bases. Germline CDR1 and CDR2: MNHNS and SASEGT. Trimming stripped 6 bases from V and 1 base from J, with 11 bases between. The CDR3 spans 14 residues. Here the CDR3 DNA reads TGTGCCAGCAGGACTTCGACAGGCACAGATACGCAGTATTTT. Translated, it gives CASRTSTGTDTQYF.

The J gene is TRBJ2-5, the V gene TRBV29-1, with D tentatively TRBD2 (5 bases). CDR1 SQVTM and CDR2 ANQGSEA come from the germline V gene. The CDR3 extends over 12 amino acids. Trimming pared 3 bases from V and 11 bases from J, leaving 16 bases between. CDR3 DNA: TGCAGCGTTGACAAGGGAGCCGGAGAGCAGTACTTC. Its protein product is CSVDKGAGEQYF. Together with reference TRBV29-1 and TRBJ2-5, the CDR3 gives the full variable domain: SAVISQKPSRDICQRGTSLTIQCQVDSQVTMMFWYRQQPGQSLTLIATANQGSEATYESGFVIDKFPISRPNLTFSTLTVSNMSPEDSSIYLCSVDKGAGEQYFGPGTRLLVL.

This chain's CDR3 is CASSSKRGNYAGGYNEQFF. CDR3 sequence (DNA): TGTGCCAGCAGTTCCAAAAGGGGGAACTACGCGGGGGGGTACAATGAGCAGTTCTTC. The chain has TRBV28 and TRBJ2-1; 9 bases fit TRBD2. V trimming: 4 bases; J trimming: 4 bases; junction bases outside the gene matches: 17. Germline lookup yields CDR1 MDHEN and CDR2 SYDVKM. The CDR3 contains 19 residues.

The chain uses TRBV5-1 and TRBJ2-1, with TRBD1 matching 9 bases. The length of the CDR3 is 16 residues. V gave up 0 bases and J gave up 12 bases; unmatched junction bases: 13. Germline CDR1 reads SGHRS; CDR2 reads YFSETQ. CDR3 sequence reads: CASSLAGGQGSMRQFF. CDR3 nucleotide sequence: TGCGCCAGCAGCTTGGCCGGGGGACAGGGCTCAATGCGGCAGTTCTTC.

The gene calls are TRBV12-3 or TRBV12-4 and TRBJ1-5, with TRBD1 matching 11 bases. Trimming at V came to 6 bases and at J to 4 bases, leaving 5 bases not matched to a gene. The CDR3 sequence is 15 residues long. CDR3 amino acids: CASRWGTGGNQPQHF. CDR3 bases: TGTGCCAGCAGATGGGGGACAGGGGGGAATCAGCCCCAGCATTTT.

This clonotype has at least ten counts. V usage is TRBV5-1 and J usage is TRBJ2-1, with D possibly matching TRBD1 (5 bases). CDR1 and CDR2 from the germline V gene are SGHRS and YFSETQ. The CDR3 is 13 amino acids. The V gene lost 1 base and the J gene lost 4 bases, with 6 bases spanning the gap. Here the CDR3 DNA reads TGCGCCAGCAGCTTGAACAGGTACAATGAGCAGTTCTTC. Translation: CASSLNRYNEQFF.

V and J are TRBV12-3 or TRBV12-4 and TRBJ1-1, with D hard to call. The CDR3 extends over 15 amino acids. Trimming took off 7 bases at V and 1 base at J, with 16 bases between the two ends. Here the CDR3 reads CASTSGVLGNTEAFF. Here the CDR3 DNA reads TGTGCCAGCACCAGCGGGGTCTTAGGGAACACTGAAGCTTTCTTT.

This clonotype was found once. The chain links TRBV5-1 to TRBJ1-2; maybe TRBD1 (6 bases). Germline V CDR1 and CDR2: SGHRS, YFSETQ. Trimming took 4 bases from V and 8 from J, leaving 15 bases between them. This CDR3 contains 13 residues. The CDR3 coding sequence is TGCGCCAGCAGCATCGCAGGGGAAGCCGGCTACACCTTC. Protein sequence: CASSIAGEAGYTF. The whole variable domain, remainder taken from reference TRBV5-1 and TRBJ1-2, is KAGVTQTPRYLIKTRGQQVTLSCSPISGHRSVSWYQQTPGQGLQFLFEYFSETQRNKGNFPGRFSGRQFSNSRSEMNVSTLELGDSALYLCASSIAGEAGYTFGSGTRLTVV.

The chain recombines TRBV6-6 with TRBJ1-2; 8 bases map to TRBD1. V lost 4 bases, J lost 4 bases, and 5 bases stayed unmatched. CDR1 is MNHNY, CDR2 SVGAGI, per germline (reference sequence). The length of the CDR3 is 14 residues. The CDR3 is CASSFGQGSYGYTF. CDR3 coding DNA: TGTGCCAGCAGTTTCGGACAGGGAAGCTATGGCTACACCTTC.

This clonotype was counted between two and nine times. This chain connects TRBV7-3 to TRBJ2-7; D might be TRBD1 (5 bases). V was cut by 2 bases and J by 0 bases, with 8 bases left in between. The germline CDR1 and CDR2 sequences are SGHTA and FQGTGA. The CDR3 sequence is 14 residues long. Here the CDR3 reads CASSLSGRSYEQYF. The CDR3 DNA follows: TGTGCCAGCAGCTTATCAGGGCGCTCCTACGAGCAGTACTTC.

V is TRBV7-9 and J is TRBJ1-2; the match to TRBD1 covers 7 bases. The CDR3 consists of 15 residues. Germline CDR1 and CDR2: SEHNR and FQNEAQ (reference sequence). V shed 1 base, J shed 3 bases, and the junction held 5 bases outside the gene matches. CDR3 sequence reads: CASSLGQGRDYGYTF. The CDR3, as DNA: TGTGCCAGCAGCTTAGGACAGGGAAGAGACTATGGCTACACCTTC.

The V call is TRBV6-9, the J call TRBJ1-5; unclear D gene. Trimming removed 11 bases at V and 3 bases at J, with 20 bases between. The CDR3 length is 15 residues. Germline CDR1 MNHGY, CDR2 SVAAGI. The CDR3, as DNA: TGTGCCTGGGCGGGTATGACGGCCCACAATCAGCCCCAGCATTTT. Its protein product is CAWAGMTAHNQPQHF.

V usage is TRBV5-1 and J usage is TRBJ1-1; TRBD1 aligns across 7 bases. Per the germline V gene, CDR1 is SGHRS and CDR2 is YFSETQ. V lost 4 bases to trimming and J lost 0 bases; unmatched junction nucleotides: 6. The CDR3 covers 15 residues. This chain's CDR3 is CASSDPGQMNTEAFF. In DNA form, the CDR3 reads TGCGCCAGCAGCGATCCGGGACAGATGAACACTGAAGCTTTCTTT.

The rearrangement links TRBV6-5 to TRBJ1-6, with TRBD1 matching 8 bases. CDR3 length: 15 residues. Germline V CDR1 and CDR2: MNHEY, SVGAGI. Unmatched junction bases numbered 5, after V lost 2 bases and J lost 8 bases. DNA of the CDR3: TGTGCCAGCAGTTACACCGGACAGGGTTATTCACCCCTCCACTTT. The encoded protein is CASSYTGQGYSPLHF.

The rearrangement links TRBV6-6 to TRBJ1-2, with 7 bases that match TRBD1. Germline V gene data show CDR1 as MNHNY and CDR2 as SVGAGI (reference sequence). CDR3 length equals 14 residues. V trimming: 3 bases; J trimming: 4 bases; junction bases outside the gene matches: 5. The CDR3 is CASSYEWDSYGYTF. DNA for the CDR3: TGTGCCAGCAGTTATGAGTGGGACAGCTATGGCTACACCTTC.

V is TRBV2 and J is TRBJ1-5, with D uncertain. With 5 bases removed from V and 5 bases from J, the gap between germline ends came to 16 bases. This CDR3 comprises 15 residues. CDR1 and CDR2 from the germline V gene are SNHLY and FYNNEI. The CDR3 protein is CASSTGAGNYQPQHF. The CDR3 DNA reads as TGTGCCAGCAGTACCGGCGCAGGCAACTATCAGCCCCAGCATTTT.

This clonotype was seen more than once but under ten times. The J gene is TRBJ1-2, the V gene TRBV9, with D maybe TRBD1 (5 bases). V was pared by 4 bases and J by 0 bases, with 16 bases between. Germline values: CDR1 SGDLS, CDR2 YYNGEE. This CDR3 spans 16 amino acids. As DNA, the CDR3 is TGTGCCAGCAGCCCGGGGGGTCTCAGGACTAACTATGGCTACACCTTC. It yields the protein CASSPGGLRTNYGYTF.

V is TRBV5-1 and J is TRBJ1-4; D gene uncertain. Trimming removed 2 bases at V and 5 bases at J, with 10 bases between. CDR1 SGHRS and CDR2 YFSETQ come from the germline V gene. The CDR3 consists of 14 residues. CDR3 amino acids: CASSFAGGNEKLFF. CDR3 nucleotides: TGCGCCAGCAGCTTCGCCGGCGGGAATGAAAAACTGTTTTTT.

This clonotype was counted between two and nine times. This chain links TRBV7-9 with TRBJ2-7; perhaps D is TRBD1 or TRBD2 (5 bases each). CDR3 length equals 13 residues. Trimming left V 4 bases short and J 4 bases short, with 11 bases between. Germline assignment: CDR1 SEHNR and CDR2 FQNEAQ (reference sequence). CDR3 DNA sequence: TGTGCCAGCAGCTATTGGGACGGTTACGAGCAGTACTTC. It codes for CASSYWDGYEQYF.

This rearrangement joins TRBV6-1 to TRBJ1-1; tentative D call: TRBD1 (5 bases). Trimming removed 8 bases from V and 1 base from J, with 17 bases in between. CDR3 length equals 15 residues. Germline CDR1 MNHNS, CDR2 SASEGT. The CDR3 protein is CASRSGTGWNTEAFF. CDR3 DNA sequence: TGTGCCAGCCGTTCCGGGACTGGATGGAACACTGAAGCTTTCTTT.

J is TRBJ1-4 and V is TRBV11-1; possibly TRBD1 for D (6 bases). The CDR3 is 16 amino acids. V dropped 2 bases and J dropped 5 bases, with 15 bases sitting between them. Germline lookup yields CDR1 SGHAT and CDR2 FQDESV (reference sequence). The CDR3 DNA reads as TGTGCCAGCAGCTTAAGGATGGGACAAGGAAATGAAAAACTGTTTTTT. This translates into CASSLRMGQGNEKLFF.

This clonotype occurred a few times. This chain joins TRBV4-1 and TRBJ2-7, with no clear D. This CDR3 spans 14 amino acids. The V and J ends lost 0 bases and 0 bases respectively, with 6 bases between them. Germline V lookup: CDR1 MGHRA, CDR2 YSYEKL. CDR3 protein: CASSQDGASYEQYF. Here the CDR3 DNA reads TGCGCCAGCAGCCAAGACGGCGCCTCCTACGAGCAGTACTTC.

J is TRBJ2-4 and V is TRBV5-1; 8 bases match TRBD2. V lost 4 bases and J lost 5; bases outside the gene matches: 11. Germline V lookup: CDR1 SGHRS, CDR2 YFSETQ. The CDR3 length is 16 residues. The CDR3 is CASSPQPRGGQNIQYF. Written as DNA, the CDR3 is TGCGCCAGCAGCCCCCAGCCTCGGGGGGGGCAAAACATTCAGTACTTC.

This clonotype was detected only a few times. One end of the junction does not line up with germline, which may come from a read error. The CDR3 nucleotides read TGTGCCAGCAGTGAAGGACAGGGGGGTTACAGTGAGCAGTTCTTC. Its translation is CASSEGQGGYSEQFF. This sequence joins TRBV6-1 and TRBJ2-1; 9 bases are a match to TRBD1. The CDR3 runs to 15 residues. Per germline, CDR1 MNHNS and CDR2 SASEGT.